This is a list of T cell receptor beta chains from one sample in a study of OX40 agonist ivuxolimab in advanced cancers. Clones were read by immunoSEQ multiplex PCR, and TCRdb kept only the in-frame ones, dropping some. This sample has around 70,000 clones, with around 88% found just once. Source: CD4+ or CD8+ T cells sorted from blood, taken in a trial of the OX40 agonist ivuxolimab. The receptor source for this set is an adult with an advanced solid tumor such as melanoma, head and neck, liver or kidney cancer. Both conserved end residues are part of each CDR3. D genes are given only for firm matches. The listing skips clone size in some rows; elsewhere it reads once, few, many or a size class.

TRBD2	TRBV7-3	-	TRBJ2-2	TGTGCCAGCAGCTTGGCTAGCGGAGCGAACACCGGGGAGCTGTTTTTT	CASSLASGANTGELFF
TRBD2	TRBV7-6	-	TRBJ2-1	TGTGCCAGCAGCTCCTTGACTAGCGGGAGATACAATGAGCAGTTCTTC	CASSSLTSGRYNEQFF
-	TRBV30	-	TRBJ1-5	TGTGCCTGGAGTGATTTAGGTGGTCAGCCCCAGCATTTT	CAWSDLGGQPQHF
-	TRBV11-3	few	TRBJ2-7	TGTGCCAGCAGCTTAGATGGGGGCCGATACGAGCAGTACTTC	CASSLDGGRYEQYF
-	TRBV2	-	TRBJ2-7	TGTGCCAGCAGCTACAGGGTCAGCTCCTACGAGCAGTACTTC	CASSYRVSSYEQYF
-	TRBV9	once	TRBJ2-2	TGTGCCAGCAGCGTAGTAGGGACTAACACCGGGGAGCTGTTTTTT	CASSVVGTNTGELFF
-	TRBV28	-	TRBJ2-7	TGTGCCAGCAGTCAATGGGGACTTCTCACTTCCTACGAGCAGTACTTC	CASSQWGLLTSYEQYF
TRBD1	TRBV6-5	-	TRBJ1-2	TGTGCCAGCAGCCTGGGGCACAGGGGCCCCGGAGGCTACACCTTC	CASSLGHRGPGGYTF
-	TRBV5-1	once	TRBJ2-3	TGCGCCAGCAGCTTGGTGGGGCTGAACACAGATACGCAGTATTTT	CASSLVGLNTDTQYF
TRBD1	TRBV19	-	TRBJ1-2	TGTGCCAGTAGGGGACAGGAGAGTGGCTACACCTTC	CASRGQESGYTF
TRBD2	TRBV5-1	few	TRBJ2-1	TGCGCCAGCAGCTTGGTGGTAATGGGACTAGCGGAAAATGAGCAGTTCTTC	CASSLVVMGLAENEQFF
-	TRBV2	-	TRBJ2-1	TGTGCCAGCACGTCAGGGGGGTACAATGAGCAGTTCTTC	CASTSGGYNEQFF
TRBD2	TRBV27	-	TRBJ2-1	TGTGCCAGCAGTTTATCTGGGACTAGCGGGAGTAATGAGCAGTTCTTC	CASSLSGTSGSNEQFF
-	TRBV19	-	TRBJ1-5	TGTGCCAGTAGTCCCGGTATAGTACACCACCAGCATTTT	CASSPGIVHHQHF
TRBD1	TRBV5-6	-	TRBJ2-2	TGTGCCAGCAGCTCCGACAGGGGGCGCAACACCGGGGAGCTGTTTTTT	CASSSDRGRNTGELFF
-	TRBV6-1	-	TRBJ1-6	TGTGCCAGCAGTGACATGGACCAGTATTCTTCACCCCTCCACTTT	CASSDMDQYSSPLHF
TRBD2	TRBV5-1	few	TRBJ2-1	TGCGCCAGCAGCTTGCGGGGGGACCCCTACAATGAGCAGTTCTTC	CASSLRGDPYNEQFF
TRBD1	TRBV5-5	-	TRBJ2-6	TGTGCCGGCAGCGGAGGGACAGGGACTGGGGCCAACGTCCTGACTTTC	CAGSGGTGTGANVLTF
-	TRBV11-3	-	TRBJ2-1	TGTGCCAGCAGCCAGAGGAGGGTTGAGCAGTTCTTC	CASSQRRVEQFF
TRBD2	TRBV7-3	-	TRBJ2-1	TGTGCCAGCAGCCCCGCGGGGCTAGCGGGAGTCAATGAGCAGTTCTTC	CASSPAGLAGVNEQFF